This is a list of T cell receptor beta chains from one sample in a study of blood T cell repertoires in COVID-19. The method was immunoSEQ multiplex PCR; TCRdb's version includes in-frame clones alone and lacks a portion of them. The table includes 110,000 or so clones, about 85% detected once. The sequenced sample consisted of peripheral blood. The receptors here all came from a man aged 35-49 years with acute or convalescent COVID-19. CDR3s include the opening cysteine and the closing phenylalanine or tryptophan. A D gene is named only where the DNA matches it firmly. Size is stated for part of the rows, as once, few or many counts, or as a class when the clone is expanded.

once | TRBJ1-1 | TRBV30 | TRBD1 | TGTGCCTGGAGAGGGGGACAGGTAAACACTGAAGCTTTCTTT | CAWRGGQVNTEAFF
once | TRBJ2-7 | TRBV10-3 | TRBD1 | TGTGCCATCAGTCCAGGGGGCTTTAGCTCCTACGAGCAGTACTTC | CAISPGGFSSYEQYF
- | TRBJ2-3 | TRBV9 | - | TGTGCCAGCAGCGGTTCCCAAGGGGGATGGGGCACAGATACGCAGTATTTT | CASSGSQGGWGTDTQYF
- | TRBJ1-2 | TRBV3-1/TRBV3-2 | - | TGTGCCAGCAGCCAAGGGTGGGCAGGGGATGGCTACACCTTC | CASSQGWAGDGYTF
- | TRBJ1-1 | TRBV6-5 | - | TGTGCCTCTTGGACAGTCAACACTGAAGCTTTCTTT | CASWTVNTEAFF
- | TRBJ2-3 | TRBV29-1 | - | TGCAGCGTTGATGAACAGCAACTAGGTACGCAGTATTTT | CSVDEQQLGTQYF
- | TRBJ2-2 | TRBV7-7 | TRBD2 | TGTGCCAGCAGCCCGTACGGGACTAGCGGGGGGGAGAACACCGGGGAGCTGTTTTTT | CASSPYGTSGGENTGELFF
- | TRBJ1-3 | TRBV30 | TRBD1 | TGTGCCTGGGCCACAGGGGTTAGAAACACCATATATTTT | CAWATGVRNTIYF
- | TRBJ1-1 | TRBV7-9 | - | TGTGCCAGCAGCTTAGACGGTGGTACGGCTTTCTTT | CASSLDGGTAFF
- | TRBJ1-1 | TRBV7-9 | - | TGTGCCAGCAGCTTTTCGGGGGTCGGGACTGAAGCTTTCTTT | CASSFSGVGTEAFF
- | TRBJ2-1 | TRBV30 | - | TGTGCCTCCCAAAGGGGCCCCTACAATGAGCAGTTCTTC | CASQRGPYNEQFF
- | TRBJ2-5 | TRBV24-1 | - | TGTGCCACCAGTGATTTAAGGCAGGGAAGCCAAGAGACCCAGTACTTC | CATSDLRQGSQETQYF
- | TRBJ2-7 | TRBV5-4 | TRBD2 | TGTGCCAGCAGCTTGGCGGGGACTAGCGGGGGGTACGAGCAGTACTTC | CASSLAGTSGGYEQYF
- | TRBJ1-3 | TRBV9 | TRBD1 | TGTGCCAGCAGCTACCTGGGACAGGCAGGAAACACCATATATTTT | CASSYLGQAGNTIYF
- | TRBJ2-7 | TRBV13 | TRBD2 | TGTGCCAGCAGCTTAGGGCGGGGGGGCCTTTACGAGCAGTACTTC | CASSLGRGGLYEQYF
- | TRBJ2-7 | TRBV5-1 | TRBD2 | TGCGCCAGCAGCTTGCTTAGCGGGGGGGCCTACGAGCAGTACTTC | CASSLLSGGAYEQYF